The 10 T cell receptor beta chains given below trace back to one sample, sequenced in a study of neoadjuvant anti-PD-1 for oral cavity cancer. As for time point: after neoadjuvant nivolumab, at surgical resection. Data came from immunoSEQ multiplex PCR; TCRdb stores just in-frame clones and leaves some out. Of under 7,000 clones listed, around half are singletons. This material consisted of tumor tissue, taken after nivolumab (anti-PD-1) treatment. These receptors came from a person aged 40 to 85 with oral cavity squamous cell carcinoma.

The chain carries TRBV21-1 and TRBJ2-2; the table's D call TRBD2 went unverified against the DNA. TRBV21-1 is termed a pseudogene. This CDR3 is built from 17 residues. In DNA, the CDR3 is TGTGCCAGCAGCAAAGCCGGGACTAGCGGGAACACCGGGGAGCTGTTTTTT. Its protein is CASSKAGTSGNTGELFF.

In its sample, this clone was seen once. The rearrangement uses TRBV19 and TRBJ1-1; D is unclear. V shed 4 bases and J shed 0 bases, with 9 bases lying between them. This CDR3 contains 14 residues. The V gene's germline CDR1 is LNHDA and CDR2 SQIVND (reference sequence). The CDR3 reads CASSTTEMNTEAFF. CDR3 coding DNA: TGTGCCAGTAGTACGACGGAGATGAACACTGAAGCTTTCTTT.

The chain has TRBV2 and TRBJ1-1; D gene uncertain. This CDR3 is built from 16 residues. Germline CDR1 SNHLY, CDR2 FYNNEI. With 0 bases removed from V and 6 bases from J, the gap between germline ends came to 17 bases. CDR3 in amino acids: CASSEALRKSAAEAFF. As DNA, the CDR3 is TGTGCCAGCAGTGAAGCGCTTCGGAAGAGTGCGGCTGAAGCTTTCTTT.

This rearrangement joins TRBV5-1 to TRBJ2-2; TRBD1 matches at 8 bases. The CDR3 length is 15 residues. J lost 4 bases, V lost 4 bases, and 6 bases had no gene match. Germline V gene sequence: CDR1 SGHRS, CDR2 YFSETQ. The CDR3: CASSDDRGRTGELFF. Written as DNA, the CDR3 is TGCGCCAGCAGCGACGACAGGGGTCGCACCGGGGAGCTGTTTTTT.

The CDR3 loop reads CASSEAWGTGDGYTF. The CDR3 DNA is TGTGCCAGCAGTGAAGCTTGGGGGACAGGGGACGGCTACACCTTC. The J gene is TRBJ1-2, the V gene TRBV2; 10 bases map to TRBD1. The CDR3 runs 15 residues. J lost 8 bases, V lost 0 bases, and 6 bases had no gene match. Germline V gene data show CDR1 as SNHLY and CDR2 as FYNNEI.

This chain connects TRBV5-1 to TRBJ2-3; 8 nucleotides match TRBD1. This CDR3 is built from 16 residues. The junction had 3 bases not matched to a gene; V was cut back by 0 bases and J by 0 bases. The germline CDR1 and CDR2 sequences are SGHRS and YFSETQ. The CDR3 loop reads CASSLGTGSSTDTQYF. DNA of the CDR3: TGCGCCAGCAGCTTGGGGACAGGGTCTAGCACAGATACGCAGTATTTT.

CDR3: CASSPDRGETQYF. The DNA for the CDR3 is TGTGCCAGCAGCCCGGACAGGGGCGAGACCCAGTACTTC. This chain joins TRBV11-2 and TRBJ2-5, with 9 nucleotides matching TRBD1. Germline CDR1 reads SGHAT; CDR2 reads FQNNGV. The CDR3 runs to 13 residues. The trim removed 5 bases at V and 5 bases at J, leaving 3 bases unmatched.

The CDR3 region has the DNA TGTGCCAGCAGCTTGACAGGGGAGACTAATGAAAAACTGTTTTTT. Translated: CASSLTGETNEKLFF. The chain combines TRBV5-6 with TRBJ1-4; 7 bases map to TRBD1. CDR1 SGHDT and CDR2 YYEEEE come from the germline V gene. The CDR3 is made up of 15 amino acids. J lost 2 bases, V lost 1 base, and 2 bases had no gene match. Full variable domain (rest looked up from reference TRBV5-6 and TRBJ1-4): DAGVTQSPTHLIKTRGQQVTLRCSPKSGHDTVSWYQQALGQGPQFIFQYYEEEERQRGNFPDRFSGHQFPNYSSELNVNALLLGDSALYLCASSLTGETNEKLFFGSGTQLSVL.

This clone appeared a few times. CDR3 residues: CASSPRQGNYGYTF. Written as DNA, the CDR3 is TGTGCCAGCAGTCCCAGACAGGGAAACTATGGCTACACCTTC. The chain links TRBV2 to TRBJ1-2, with 7 bases that match TRBD1. V lost 5 bases and J lost 2; bases outside the gene matches: 5. The CDR3 loop spans 14 amino acids. Germline lookup yields CDR1 SNHLY and CDR2 FYNNEI. Combining the CDR3 with reference TRBV2 and TRBJ1-2 gives the whole variable domain EPEVTQTPSHQVTQMGQEVILRCVPISNHLYFYWYRQILGQKVEFLVSFYNNEISEKSEIFDDQFSVERPDGSNFTLKIRSTKLEDSAMYFCASSPRQGNYGYTFGSGTRLTVV.

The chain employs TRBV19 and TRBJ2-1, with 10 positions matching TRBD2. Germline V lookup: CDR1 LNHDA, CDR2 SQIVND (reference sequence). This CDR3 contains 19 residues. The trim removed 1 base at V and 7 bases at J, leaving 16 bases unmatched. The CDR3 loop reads CASSIGTYDGGLADNEQFF. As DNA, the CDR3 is TGTGCCAGTAGTATAGGTACATACGATGGAGGACTAGCGGATAATGAGCAGTTCTTC.